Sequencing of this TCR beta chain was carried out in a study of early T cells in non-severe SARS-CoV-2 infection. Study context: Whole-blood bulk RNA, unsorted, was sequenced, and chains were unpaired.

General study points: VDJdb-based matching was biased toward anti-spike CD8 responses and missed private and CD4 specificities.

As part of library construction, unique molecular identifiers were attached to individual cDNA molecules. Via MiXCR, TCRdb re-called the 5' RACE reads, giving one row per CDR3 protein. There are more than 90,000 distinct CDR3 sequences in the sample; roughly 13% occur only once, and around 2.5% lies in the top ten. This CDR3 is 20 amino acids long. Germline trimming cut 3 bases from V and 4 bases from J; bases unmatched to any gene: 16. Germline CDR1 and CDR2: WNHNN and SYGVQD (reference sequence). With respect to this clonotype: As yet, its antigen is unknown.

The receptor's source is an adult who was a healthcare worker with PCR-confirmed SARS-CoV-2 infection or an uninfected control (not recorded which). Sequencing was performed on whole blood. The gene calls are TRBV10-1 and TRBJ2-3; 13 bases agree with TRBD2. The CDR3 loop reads CASSDPRTSGGHGEADTQYF. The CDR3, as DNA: TGCGCCAGCAGTGACCCCCGGACTAGCGGGGGCCACGGGGAAGCAGATACGCAGTATTTT.